These 5 T cell receptor beta chains share one sample of origin, sequenced in a study of T-cell memory formation after mild COVID-19. MiXCR, run by TCRdb on the 5' RACE reads, gives a single entry per CDR3 protein. The sample includes roughly 400,000 distinct CDR3 sequences, approximately 24% of them seen just once. Sequenced sample: PBMCs or a T cell subset sorted from them (not recorded which). Every receptor here comes from an adult woman who had mild COVID-19 (a few samples of this study predate the infection). Cell type and time point are not known.

Concerning this clonotype itself: The junction and the germline gene differ at one end; a read error may be behind it. This chain connects TRBV14 to TRBJ2-4; 8 nucleotides agree with TRBD1. This CDR3 has 14 amino acids. Germline CDR1 is SGHDN and CDR2 is FVKESK. The DNA for the CDR3 is TGTGCCAGCAGCCAAGGGACAGGGAGGTACATCCAGTACTTC. It translates to CASSQGTGRYIQYF.

In its sample, this clonotype was seen a few times. The J gene is TRBJ2-1, the V gene TRBV4-2, with 12 bases lining up with TRBD2. Germline V gene sequence: CDR1 LGHNA, CDR2 YNFKEQ. The CDR3 is 16 residues long. The junction had 6 bases not matched to a gene; V was cut back by 0 bases and J by 9 bases. CDR3 protein: CASSQDLAGGRGEQFF. The CDR3 DNA follows: TGTGCCAGCAGCCAAGACCTAGCGGGGGGGCGTGGTGAGCAGTTCTTC.

This chain joins TRBV7-2 and TRBJ2-7; TRBD1 agrees at 10 bases. The CDR3 is 15 amino acids. Germline-derived CDR1 and CDR2 are SGHTA and FQGNSA. J was trimmed by 0 bases and V by 8 bases; bases with no gene match: 7. The CDR3 loop reads CASAYRDRGSYEQYF. CDR3 nucleotide sequence: TGTGCCAGCGCTTACCGGGACAGGGGCTCCTACGAGCAGTACTTC.

This clonotype has at least ten counts. The chain uses TRBV12-3 or TRBV12-4 and TRBJ2-5; TRBD1 matches at 9 bases. V lost 5 bases, J lost 5 bases, and 3 bases stayed unmatched. The CDR3 runs to 13 residues. The CDR3 DNA is TGTGCCAGCAGTGCGACAGGGGGGGAGACCCAGTACTTC. Translating gives CASSATGGETQYF.

This clonotype was counted a few times. This sequence joins TRBV7-2 and TRBJ2-3; TRBD2 aligns across 9 bases. Germline-derived CDR1 and CDR2 are SGHTA and FQGNSA. V was clipped by 2 bases and J by 6 bases; unmatched bases: 6. CDR3 length equals 15 residues. Written as DNA, the CDR3 is TGTGCCAGCAGCTTACGCGGGAGGGAGGCGGATACGCAGTATTTT. Its translation is CASSLRGREADTQYF. Combining the CDR3 with reference TRBV7-2 and TRBJ2-3 gives the whole variable domain GAGVSQSPSNKVTEKGKDVELRCDPISGHTALYWYRQSLGQGLEFLIYFQGNSAPDKSGLPSDRFSAERTGGSVSTLTIQRTQQEDSAVYLCASSLRGREADTQYFGPGTRLTVL.